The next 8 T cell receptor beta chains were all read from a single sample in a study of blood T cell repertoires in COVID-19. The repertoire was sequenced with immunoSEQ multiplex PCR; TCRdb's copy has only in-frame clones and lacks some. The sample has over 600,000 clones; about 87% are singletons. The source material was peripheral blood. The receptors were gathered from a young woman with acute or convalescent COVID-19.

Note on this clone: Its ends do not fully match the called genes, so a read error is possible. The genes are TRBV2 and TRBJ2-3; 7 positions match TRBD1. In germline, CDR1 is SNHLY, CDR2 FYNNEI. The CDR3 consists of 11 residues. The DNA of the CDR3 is TGTGCCAGCTATGGGACAGATAAGCAGTATTTT. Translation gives CASYGTDKQYF. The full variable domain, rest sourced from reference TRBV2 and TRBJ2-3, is EPEVTQTPSHQVTQMGQEVILRCVPISNHLYFYWYRQILGQKVEFLVSFYNNEISEKSEIFDDQFSVERPDGSNFTLKIRSTKLEDSAMYFCASYGTDKQYFGPGTRLTVL.

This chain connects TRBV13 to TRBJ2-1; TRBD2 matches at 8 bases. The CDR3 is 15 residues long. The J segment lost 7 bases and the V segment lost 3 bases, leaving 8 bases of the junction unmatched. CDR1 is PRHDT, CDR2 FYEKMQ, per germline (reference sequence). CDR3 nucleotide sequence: TGTGCCAGCAGCTTTCGGACTAGCCGGACTAATGAGCAGTTCTTC. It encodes CASSFRTSRTNEQFF.

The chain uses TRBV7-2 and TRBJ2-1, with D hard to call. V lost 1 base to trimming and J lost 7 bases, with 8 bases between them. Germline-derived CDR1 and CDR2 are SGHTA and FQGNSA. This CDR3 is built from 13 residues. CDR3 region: CASSLGFGNEQFF. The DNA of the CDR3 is TGTGCCAGCAGCTTAGGGTTCGGGAATGAGCAGTTCTTC.

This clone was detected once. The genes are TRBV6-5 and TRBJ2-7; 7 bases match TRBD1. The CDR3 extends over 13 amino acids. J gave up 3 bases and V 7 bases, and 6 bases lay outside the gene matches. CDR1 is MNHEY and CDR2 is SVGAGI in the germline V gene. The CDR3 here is CASNKGQVYEQYF. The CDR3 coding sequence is TGTGCCAGCAACAAAGGACAGGTCTACGAGCAGTACTTC.

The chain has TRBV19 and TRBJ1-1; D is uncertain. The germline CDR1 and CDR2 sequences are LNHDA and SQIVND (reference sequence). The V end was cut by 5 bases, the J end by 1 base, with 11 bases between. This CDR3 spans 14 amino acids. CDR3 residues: CASSLKWANTEAFF. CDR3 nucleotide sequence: TGTGCCAGTAGTTTAAAGTGGGCGAACACTGAAGCTTTCTTT.

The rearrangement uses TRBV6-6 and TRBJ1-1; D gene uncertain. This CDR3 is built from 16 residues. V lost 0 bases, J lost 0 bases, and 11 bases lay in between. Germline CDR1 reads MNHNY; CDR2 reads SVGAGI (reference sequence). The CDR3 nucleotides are TGTGCCAGCAGTTACTCGAAAGAGGGTCTGAACACTGAAGCTTTCTTT. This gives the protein CASSYSKEGLNTEAFF.

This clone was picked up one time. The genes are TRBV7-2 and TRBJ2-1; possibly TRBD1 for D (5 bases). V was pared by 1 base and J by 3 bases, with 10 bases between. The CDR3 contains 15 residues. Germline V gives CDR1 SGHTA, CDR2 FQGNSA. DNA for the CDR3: TGTGCCAGCAGCTTAGATTGGGGCCGCTACAATGAGCAGTTCTTC. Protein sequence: CASSLDWGRYNEQFF.

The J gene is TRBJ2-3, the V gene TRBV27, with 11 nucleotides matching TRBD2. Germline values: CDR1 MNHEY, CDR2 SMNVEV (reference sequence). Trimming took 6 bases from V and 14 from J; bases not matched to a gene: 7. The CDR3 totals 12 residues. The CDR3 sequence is CASSPSGGPPYF. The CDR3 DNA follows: TGTGCCAGCAGCCCTAGCGGGGGGCCCCCGTATTTT.